The text below deals with one T cell receptor beta chain. Its cognate antigen is unknown. Every patient had relapsed following autologous stem cell transplantation, and cohorts differed in brentuximab vedotin exposure. CDR3 length equals 15 residues. Germline V gene lookup returns CDR1 MGHRA and CDR2 YSYEKL. V was cut by 4 bases and J by 2 bases, with 14 bases left in between. Method: immunoSEQ multiplex PCR; TCRdb's copy keeps in-frame clones and lacks some. The sample carries 20,000 to 30,000 clones, more than 75% recorded once. These data are taken from a study of PD-1 blockade in classical Hodgkin lymphoma. Study-wide results and caveats: There was a significant rise in CD4+ TCR diversity by C4D1, with no such rise for CD8+.

Source: peripheral blood mononuclear cells (PBMCs), taken at baseline. The TCR was taken from a human donor with classical Hodgkin lymphoma. The rearrangement uses TRBV4-1 and TRBJ1-2; D remains unclear. As DNA, the CDR3 is TGCGCCAGCAGCCCAAAGGCCATAGGGAACTATGGCTACACCTTC. Translating it yields CASSPKAIGNYGYTF.